This TCR beta chain was recorded in a study of beta chain features in type 1 diabetes listed by TCRdb under 2018. About the full investigation: Mean age, gender distribution, total cell number and subset yield were not different between patients and healthy donors. A total of 85 million to 110 million sorted cells were examined across all samples, and RNA yield correlated strongly with the number of cells per subset. The study compared the TCRB repertoires of sorted circulating CD4+ T cell subsets in recently diagnosed type 1 diabetes patients with those in matched healthy donors. Whereas all 30 or so donors provided naive and central memory subsets, regulatory and stem cell-like memory subsets were isolated from just 8 patients and roughly eight healthy donors. Beyond this particular receptor, the publication reports: Only small numbers of individuals were included in the HLA sub-analyses, which left unresolved whether HLA type had any influence on TCRB rearrangement. A moderate but significant shortening of TCRB CDR3 length was observed in type 1 diabetes patients in all four CD4+ subsets. At VDJ recombination sites, patients with type 1 diabetes made fewer insertions and deleted more nucleotides, a pattern implying thymic rearrangement abnormalities. Shorter templates might have been favored by PCR, but patient and control samples were amplified and corrected together, so both groups would have been affected equally by any skew. Naive, central memory and regulatory TCRB repertoires appeared to be more similar among patients than among healthy donors. Because cDNA was sequenced instead of genomic DNA, activated cells with high expression could be over-represented, although the groups did not differ in activation or CD3 levels.

The entire amount of isolated RNA was reverse transcribed using the High Capacity cDNA Reverse Transcription Kit, so the sequenced TCRB transcripts were expressed ones. Deep immunoSEQ sequencing was performed on naive, central memory and regulatory T cell samples, with an average of around 3.4 million total reads per sample. After sorted cells were lysed in RLT buffer, RNA was extracted with DNase-treated RNeasy Micro or Mini kits, with the choice depending on cell number. To prevent cross-contamination, every cell subset was processed on its own, while patient and healthy donor samples were processed together. The immunoSEQ multiplex PCR was used to amplify TCRB sequences from cDNA, generating 87-bp fragments that spanned the CDR3 region. Amplicons were sequenced on the Illumina HiSeq platform. Concerning the study's data processing: Synthetic template baselines were used to correct PCR bias computationally, reads within Hamming distance 2 were collapsed, and singletons that could not be merged were discarded. Reads were aligned to IMGT to assign V, D and J genes, CDR3 length, and insertions or deletions at six rearrangement sites. Within each subset, clonotype counts were normalized to the number of sorted cells before true diversity and Gini coefficients were calculated with the tcR R package. The overlap coefficient, calculated on TCRB nucleotide sequences, was used to measure repertoire sharing. Out-of-frame TCRB sequences from naive cells were analyzed to stand in for the pre-selection repertoire. TCRdb stores this immuneACCESS table with in-frame sequences only. Part of the clones is absent; in the studies checked, under half of the shortfall reflects unresolved V genes, and no reason is known for the rest. The V and J calls and clone size come from that table; D and trimming were worked out from the DNA. Counted in this sample were roughly 400,000 clones; roughly 14% of them appeared once. The ten largest clonotypes hold 0.035% to 0.045% of the sample.

From each donor, a single peripheral blood sample of 95 to 150 mL on average was drawn into heparinised tubes. A BD FACSAria II was used to sort naive, central memory, regulatory and stem cell-like memory CD4+ T cells with a panel that included CD45RO, CCR7, CD25, CD127, CD95 and CD27. Purity was above 95% for every sorted population. Right away, PBMCs were isolated by Lymphoprep density gradient centrifugation and were stained directly, with no culture step. Samples were stained and sorted in pairs, with one healthy donor and one patient per experiment, so that batch effects were minimized. The CDR3, from cysteine to phenylalanine, totals 15 residues. Only the CDR3 DNA stays, 45 bases, in frame from base 1. CDR1 and CDR2 were assigned from the germline V gene as SGHTA and FQGNSA. For this chain, trimming is 5 bases at the V end and 7 bases at the J end, and the number of junction bases without a gene match is 10.

In regard to this clone: Its antigen target is currently unknown. Base-call qualities are not available, and no considerably larger clone is one nucleotide away.

Sequenced material: naive CD4+ T cells from blood. Interpreted using the paper, the cell subset or site label stands for: true naive CD4+ T cells. The V and J genes are TRBV7-2 and TRBJ1-4; 7 nucleotides in the junction match TRBD1. The TCR comes from a man aged 30-40 years in good health. The CDR3: CASSPSTGRFEKLFF. The bases read TGTGCCAGCAGCCCCTCGACAGGGAGATTTGAAAAACTGTTTTTT.